The 5 T cell receptor beta chains given below trace back to one sample, sequenced in a study of blood T cell repertoires in COVID-19. Assay: immunoSEQ multiplex PCR; the TCRdb copy retains only in-frame clones and omits some. Counted here are 320,000 or so clones, around 90% occurring once; the ten biggest clones make up about 5.2%. Sequences were obtained from PBMCs or T cells enriched from blood (not recorded which). Receptors were obtained from a man aged 60 to 69 who had recovered from COVID-19.

The chain combines TRBV29-1 with TRBJ2-1; 9 bases fit TRBD1. The CDR3 covers 12 residues. V shed 7 bases and J 9 bases; nucleotides not matched to a gene: 7. Per the germline V gene, CDR1 is SQVTM and CDR2 is ANQGSEA. CDR3 DNA: TGCAGCGCCTCACAGGGGGCTGGTGAGCAGTTCTTC. Residues: CSASQGAGEQFF.

The chain couples TRBV5-1 to TRBJ2-5; D is perhaps TRBD2 (7 bases). The CDR3 extends over 16 amino acids. Germline V gene data show CDR1 as SGHRS and CDR2 as YFSETQ. Trimming took 2 bases from V and 5 from J, leaving 19 bases between them. CDR3 region: CASSFGGASQEETQYF. Here the CDR3 DNA reads TGCGCCAGCAGCTTTGGGGGGGCTTCCCAAGAGGAGACCCAGTACTTC.

The rearrangement joins TRBV7-2 to TRBJ2-7; 8 nucleotides line up with TRBD2. This CDR3 region has 15 residues. Germline V gene data show CDR1 as SGHTA and CDR2 as FQGNSA. Germline trimming cut 4 bases from V and 4 bases from J; bases unmatched to any gene: 9. The CDR3 DNA reads as TGTGCCAGCAGCTCCCGGGGTAGCGGGGCTTACGAGCAGTACTTC. Its translation is CASSSRGSGAYEQYF. The full variable domain, completed using reference TRBV7-2 and TRBJ2-7, is GAGVSQSPSNKVTEKGKDVELRCDPISGHTALYWYRQSLGQGLEFLIYFQGNSAPDKSGLPSDRFSAERTGGSVSTLTIQRTQQEDSAVYLCASSSRGSGAYEQYFGPGTRLTVT.

J is TRBJ2-3 and V is TRBV29-1, with 11 bases lining up with TRBD2. V shed 5 bases, J shed 4 bases, and the junction held 5 bases outside the gene matches. This CDR3 has 14 residues. The germline CDR1 and CDR2 sequences are SQVTM and ANQGSEA. CDR3: CSVRSGRAADTQYF. The CDR3 nucleotides are TGCAGCGTTCGTAGCGGGAGGGCGGCAGATACGCAGTATTTT.

V and J are TRBV6-1 and TRBJ2-7; 7 nucleotides line up with TRBD1. V was pared by 4 bases and J by 2 bases, with 11 bases of the junction left unmatched. This CDR3 has 16 amino acids. Germline lookup yields CDR1 MNHNS and CDR2 SASEGT. The CDR3 reads CASSGTVGQVTYEQYF. Written as DNA, the CDR3 is TGTGCCAGCAGTGGGACCGTAGGACAGGTTACCTACGAGCAGTACTTC.